This T cell receptor (beta chain) was obtained from a study of control samples from healthy donors and cancer patients (dated by TCRdb to 2020 to 2021). CDR1 MNHEY and CDR2 SVGAGI were looked up in the germline V gene. The CDR3 spans 11 residues, from the cysteine through the phenylalanine. Kept here is only the CDR3 DNA, which spans 33 bases and is read in frame from base 1. V sheds 7 bases and J sheds 13 bases, leaving 16 bases between their ends. The receptor library was made with the immunoSEQ multiplex PCR assay. The table comes from immuneACCESS by way of TCRdb, which keeps in-frame sequences with V and J called. Part of the clones is missing from these tables; in studies checked, under half for an unresolved V gene and the rest for unknown reasons. Here the sample has tens of thousands of clones; roughly 90% occur a single time. Together, the top ten hold 1.5% to 2% of the sample. In its sample, this clone was seen a few times. What antigen it recognizes has not been identified. Per-base qualities were not stored, and no clone one base away is much larger.

The sample taken for sequencing was PBMCs. The receptor comes from a woman in her sixties with head and neck cancer. This chain joins TRBV6-5 to TRBJ2-5, with a tentative D gene TRBD2 over 7 matching bases. Here is the DNA: TGTGCCAGCACGAGGGGGGGCTTTCTGTACTTC. This codes for CASTRGGFLYF.